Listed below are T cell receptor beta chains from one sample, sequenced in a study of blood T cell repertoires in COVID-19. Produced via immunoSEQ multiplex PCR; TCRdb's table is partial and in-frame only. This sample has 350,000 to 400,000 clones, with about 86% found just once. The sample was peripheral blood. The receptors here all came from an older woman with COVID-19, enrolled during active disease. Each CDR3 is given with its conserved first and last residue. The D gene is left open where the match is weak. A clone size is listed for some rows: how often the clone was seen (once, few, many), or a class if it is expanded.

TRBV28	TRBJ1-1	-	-	TGTGCCAGCAGAGACAGAGAAGCTTTCTTT	CASRDREAFF
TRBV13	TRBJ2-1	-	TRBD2	TGTGCCAGCAGCTCAACCCAGGGACTAGCGGGGTACAATGAGCAGTTCTTC	CASSSTQGLAGYNEQFF
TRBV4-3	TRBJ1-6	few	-	TGCGCCAGCAGCCCCAGGTCCACCTATTCACCCCTCCACTTT	CASSPRSTYSPLHF
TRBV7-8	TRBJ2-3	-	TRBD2	TGTGCCAGCAGCTCCCTACCGACTAGCGGGGGGCGCACAGATACGCAGTATTTT	CASSSLPTSGGRTDTQYF
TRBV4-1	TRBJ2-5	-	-	TGCGCCAGCAGCCAAGATAGGGGCCAAGAGACCCAGTACTTC	CASSQDRGQETQYF
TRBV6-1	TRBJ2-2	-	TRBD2	TGTGCCAGCAGTGAAAGAGCGGGGGCCCCCGGGGAGCTGTTTTTT	CASSERAGAPGELFF
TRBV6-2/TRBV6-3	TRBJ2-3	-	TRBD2	TGTGCCAGCAGTTACTCCTGGACTAGCGGGGACACAGATACGCAGTATTTT	CASSYSWTSGDTDTQYF
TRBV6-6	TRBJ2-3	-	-	TGTGCCAGCAGTGATCCCGGGGGGCCGTCGGATACGCAGTATTTT	CASSDPGGPSDTQYF
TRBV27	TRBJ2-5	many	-	TGTGCCAGCAGTTTTTCGGACTTC	CASSFSDF
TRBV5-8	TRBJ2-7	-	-	TGTGCCAGCAGCGCAGCAGGGGCACTCTGGGGTCGTGAGCAGTACTTC	CASSAAGALWGREQYF
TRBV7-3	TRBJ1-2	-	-	TGTGCCAGCAGCTTTGGCGGTAACTATGGCTACACCTTC	CASSFGGNYGYTF
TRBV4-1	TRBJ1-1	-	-	TGCGCCAGCAAAGGGCGGGGGAGTGACGCTGAAGCTTTCTTT	CASKGRGSDAEAFF
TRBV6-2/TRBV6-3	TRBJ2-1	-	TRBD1	TGTGCCAGCAGTTACTCGATCGCCCAGGGGGTCGAGCAGTTCTTC	CASSYSIAQGVEQFF
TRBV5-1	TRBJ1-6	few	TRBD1	TGCGCCAGCAGGATAGGGACAGACAATTCACCCCTCCACTTT	CASRIGTDNSPLHF
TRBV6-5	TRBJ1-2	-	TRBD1	TGTGCCAGCGGGACAGGGGCACGGGAGGGTGGCTACACCTTC	CASGTGAREGGYTF
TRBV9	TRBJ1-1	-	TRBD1	TGTGCCAGCAGCCCCCCTGGGGGGACAGGGGGCAGATCGGCTTTCTTT	CASSPPGGTGGRSAFF
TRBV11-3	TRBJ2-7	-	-	TGTGCCAGCAGCCGGGACATTCTTCACTCCGAGCAGTACTTC	CASSRDILHSEQYF
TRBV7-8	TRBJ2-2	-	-	TGTGCCAGCAGCTTAGTGCAGGGGGGAGCCGGGGAGCTGTTTTTT	CASSLVQGGAGELFF
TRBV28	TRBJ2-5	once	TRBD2	TGTGCCAGCAGTTCCCCTAGCGGGGGGTTTGGGGAGACCCAGTACTTC	CASSSPSGGFGETQYF
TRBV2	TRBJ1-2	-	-	TGTGCCAGCAGTGAAGCGCTTCTAACAAGCCCGGGGGGCTACACCTTC	CASSEALLTSPGGYTF
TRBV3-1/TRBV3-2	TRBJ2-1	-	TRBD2	TGTGCCAGCAGCCAAGATCTAGCGGGGGCCTACAATGAGCAGTTCTTC	CASSQDLAGAYNEQFF
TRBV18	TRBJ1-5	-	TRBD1	TGTGCCAGCTCACCTCCAGGGGGCGCAGGTCAGCCCCAGCATTTT	CASSPPGGAGQPQHF
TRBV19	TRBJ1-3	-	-	TGTGCCAGCAAGCGGGGGGATTACTCTGGAAACACCATATATTTT	CASKRGDYSGNTIYF
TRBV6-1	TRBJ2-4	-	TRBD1	TGTGCCAGCAGTGAATCACAGGGGCTTACCAAAAACATTCAGTACTTC	CASSESQGLTKNIQYF
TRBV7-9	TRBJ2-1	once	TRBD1	TGTGCCAGCAGCCCCCGAACCGGGACAGGGGGTGAGGAGCAGTTCTTC	CASSPRTGTGGEEQFF
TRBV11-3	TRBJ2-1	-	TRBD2	TGTGCCAGCAGCTTCGAGCGGGGGGGCCCGGACAATGAGCAGTTCTTC	CASSFERGGPDNEQFF
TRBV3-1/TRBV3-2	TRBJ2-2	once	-	TGTGCCAGCACCGCCGACTCCCGACTGAGGGCCGGGGAGCTGTTTTTT	CASTADSRLRAGELFF
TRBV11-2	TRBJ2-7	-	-	TGTGCCAGCAGCTTAGAGCTAGAGGGCGAGCAGTACTTC	CASSLELEGEQYF
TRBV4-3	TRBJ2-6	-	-	TGCGCCAGCAGCCAAGCGACAGGTTGGTACCAGACCAGCTCTGGGGCCAACGTCCTGACTTTC	CASSQATGWYQTSSGANVLTF